Below are 27 T cell receptor beta chains sequenced from a single sample in a study of T cell responses to AZD1222 COVID-19 vaccine. Only in-frame clones appear in the TCRdb table, and some are missing; sequencing was by immunoSEQ multiplex PCR. The sample records roughly 130,000 clones, roughly 92% being singletons. This sample comprised peripheral blood, obtained on day 0 of AZD1222 vaccination. These receptors originate from an adult in good health.

The rearrangement links TRBV7-8 to TRBJ1-1, with D perhaps TRBD1 (6 bases). The CDR3 loop spans 13 amino acids. Germline V gene sequence: CDR1 SGHVS, CDR2 FQNEAQ. Trimming pared 3 bases from V and 6 bases from J, leaving 11 bases between. CDR3 loop: CASSFAGVPEAFF. The CDR3 DNA sequence: TGTGCCAGCAGCTTCGCAGGGGTCCCTGAAGCTTTCTTT.

The J gene is TRBJ2-7, the V gene TRBV5-6; the D gene is possibly TRBD1 (6 bases). The CDR3 loop spans 13 amino acids. V lost 5 bases, J lost 1 base, and 10 bases lay in between. Germline V lookup: CDR1 SGHDT, CDR2 YYEEEE. The CDR3 nucleotides read TGTGCCAGCAGACAGGGAGTATCCTACGAGCAGTACTTC. It codes for CASRQGVSYEQYF.

The gene calls are TRBV4-3 and TRBJ1-2; 7 bases fit TRBD1. Germline V lookup: CDR1 LGHNA, CDR2 YSLEER. V dropped 0 bases and J dropped 4; count of bases not matched to a gene: 5. This CDR3 has 15 residues. The CDR3: CASSQDEAGGYGYTF. The CDR3 DNA reads as TGCGCCAGCAGCCAAGATGAGGCAGGGGGCTATGGCTACACCTTC.

This sequence joins TRBV19 and TRBJ2-4; the match to TRBD1 covers 8 bases. Germline V gives CDR1 LNHDA, CDR2 SQIVND (reference sequence). The V gene end was trimmed by 7 bases and the J gene end by 7 bases; junction bases not matched to a gene: 15. The CDR3 has 16 residues. CDR3 region: CASKRTGYESSNIQYF. The CDR3 DNA reads as TGTGCCAGTAAGAGGACAGGGTATGAAAGTTCGAACATTCAGTACTTC.

This rearrangement joins TRBV27 to TRBJ1-1, with a weak D call TRBD1 (5 bases). The CDR3 has 13 amino acids. V gave up 7 bases and J gave up 1 base, with 10 bases separating them. CDR1 and CDR2 (germline): MNHEY, SMNVEV (reference sequence). For the CDR3, the DNA is TGTGCCAGCACCATGGGGGGGAACACTGAAGCTTTCTTT. Encoded protein: CASTMGGNTEAFF.

This clone was seen only once. J is TRBJ2-5 and V is TRBV11-2; D is undetermined. The germline gives CDR1 SGHAT, CDR2 FQNNGV. CDR3 length equals 14 residues. Trimming stripped 3 bases from V and 4 bases from J, with 12 bases between. CDR3 sequence reads: CASSFQLGRETQYF. For the CDR3, the DNA is TGTGCCAGCAGCTTCCAGTTGGGTAGAGAGACCCAGTACTTC.

The genes are TRBV6-5 and TRBJ1-2, with D hard to call. The CDR3 extends over 15 amino acids. The germline gives CDR1 MNHEY, CDR2 SVGAGI. Deletions cut 6 bases from V and 2 bases from J, with 16 bases between. The CDR3 nucleotides are TGTGCCAGCAGGGGCTCCACAACAAGAAACTATGGCTACACCTTC. It translates to CASRGSTTRNYGYTF.

The chain uses TRBV21-1 and TRBJ1-5. TRBV21-1 is assigned pseudogene status. The CDR3 extends over 17 amino acids. The CDR3 DNA reads as TGTGCCAGCAGCTCCCGGGGGGCAGGAGCCTTCGGTCAGCCCCAGCATTTT. Its translation: CASSSRGAGAFGQPQHF.

The chain couples TRBV7-9 to TRBJ2-3, with TRBD2 matching 11 bases. The V gene end was trimmed by 5 bases and the J gene end by 1 base; junction bases not matched to a gene: 5. The germline V gene encodes CDR1 SEHNR and CDR2 FQNEAQ (reference sequence). The CDR3 covers 16 residues. The DNA for the CDR3 is TGTGCCAGCAGCCGGGCGGGACTAGCGGGCACAGATACGCAGTATTTT. It is translated as CASSRAGLAGTDTQYF.

This rearrangement joins TRBV12-3 or TRBV12-4 to TRBJ1-1; 8 positions agree with TRBD1. The ends lost 5 bases at V and 7 bases at J; junction bases unmatched: 6. There are 13 residues in the CDR3. The CDR3 DNA sequence: TGTGCCAGCAGTCTTGGACAGGGCCTTGAAGCTTTCTTT. It translates to CASSLGQGLEAFF.

The chain couples TRBV5-1 to TRBJ2-5; 10 bases are a match to TRBD2. This CDR3 spans 17 amino acids. Germline CDR1 SGHRS, CDR2 YFSETQ. J gave up 2 bases and V 0 bases, and 7 bases lay outside the gene matches. The CDR3 here is CASSLGASGSRQETQYF. The CDR3 nucleotides are TGCGCCAGCAGCTTGGGGGCTAGCGGGAGTCGGCAAGAGACCCAGTACTTC.

The rearrangement links TRBV5-4 to TRBJ2-1, with 8 bases fitting TRBD1. J gave up 6 bases and V 6 bases, and 14 bases lay outside the gene matches. Per germline, CDR1 SGHNT and CDR2 YYREEE (reference sequence). The CDR3 runs 16 residues. Here the CDR3 DNA reads TGTGCCAGCAACAACCTACTCCAGGGGGCGATCAATGAGCAGTTCTTC. This sequence encodes CASNNLLQGAINEQFF.

This rearrangement joins TRBV30 to TRBJ1-6, with D unresolved. The CDR3 contains 14 residues. Trimming cost V 0 bases and J 9 bases, with 12 bases left between them. The V gene's germline CDR1 is GTSNPN and CDR2 SVGIG (reference sequence). The CDR3 coding sequence is TGTGCCTGGAGTGTGTCGATCGCGGGTTCACCCCTCCACTTT. This gives the protein CAWSVSIAGSPLHF.

This clone was observed a single time. For the CDR3, the DNA is TGCGCCAGCAGCTTGGGTCAGGCGGGCCCTGAGCAGTTCTTC. Amino acid sequence: CASSLGQAGPEQFF. The J gene is TRBJ2-1, the V gene TRBV5-1; perhaps TRBD2 as D (5 bases). V was cut by 0 bases and J by 9 bases, with 13 bases left in between. The CDR3 sequence is 14 residues long. Looked up from germline, CDR1 is SGHRS and CDR2 is YFSETQ.

This chain joins TRBV19 and TRBJ1-2; D is perhaps TRBD1 (6 bases). This CDR3 is 15 amino acids long. CDR1 and CDR2 from the germline V gene are LNHDA and SQIVND (reference sequence). V was clipped by 3 bases and J by 4 bases, with 15 bases between them. The CDR3 is CASSIDGGGGYGYTF. DNA for the CDR3: TGTGCCAGTAGTATTGATGGGGGCGGTGGCTATGGCTACACCTTC.

The chain has TRBV7-3 and TRBJ2-1, with TRBD1 matching 8 bases. V gave up 5 bases and J gave up 4 bases; unmatched junction bases: 7. The CDR3 sequence is 15 residues long. CDR1 and CDR2 from the germline V gene are SGHTA and FQGTGA. The CDR3 loop is CASSLGQERYNEQFF. The CDR3 coding sequence is TGTGCCAGCAGCCTGGGACAGGAAAGGTACAATGAGCAGTTCTTC.

The chain carries TRBV5-1 and TRBJ1-2; the D gene is possibly TRBD1 (5 bases). V gave up 4 bases and J gave up 5 bases, with 15 bases separating them. Germline loops: CDR1 SGHRS, CDR2 YFSETQ. The CDR3 length is 14 residues. The CDR3: CASSPPGALYGYTF. The CDR3 DNA sequence: TGCGCCAGCAGCCCGCCCGGGGCTTTATATGGCTACACCTTC.

Written as DNA, the CDR3 is TGTGCCAGCAGCTTACATGCCAGCGACTATGGCTACACCTTC. Translation: CASSLHASDYGYTF. The genes are TRBV7-9 and TRBJ1-2; D remains ambiguous. V was clipped by 2 bases and J by 3 bases, with 10 bases between them. The CDR3 runs 14 residues. Germline V gene data show CDR1 as SEHNR and CDR2 as FQNEAQ (reference sequence).

In this sample, this clone turned up once. V is TRBV19 and J is TRBJ2-3; D gene uncertain. The V and J ends lost 7 bases and 4 bases respectively, with 15 bases between them. CDR3 length: 14 amino acids. The germline V gene has CDR1 LNHDA and CDR2 SQIVND (reference sequence). The CDR3 DNA sequence: TGTGCCAGTAATGCTGGAGTGTTGCCAGATACGCAGTATTTT. Protein: CASNAGVLPDTQYF.

V usage is TRBV19 and J usage is TRBJ1-4; maybe TRBD1 (5 bases). Germline CDR1 reads LNHDA; CDR2 reads SQIVND (reference sequence). V lost 4 bases and J 8 bases, leaving 11 bases between the germline ends. This CDR3 contains 13 residues. CDR3 DNA: TGTGCCAGTAGTACCCGGGGGGGGGAAAAACTGTTTTTT. Translating gives CASSTRGGEKLFF.

This clone appeared a single time. In nucleotides, the CDR3 is TGTGCCAGCAGCCACACGAATTCACCCCTCCACTTT. It yields the protein CASSHTNSPLHF. The rearrangement uses TRBV6-5 and TRBJ1-6; no clear D. The CDR3 is 12 amino acids. V was clipped by 6 bases and J by 7 bases, with 7 bases between them. CDR1 is MNHEY and CDR2 is SVGAGI in the germline V gene.

The chain carries TRBV30 and TRBJ1-2, with D perhaps matching TRBD1 (6 bases). The ends were cut back, 0 bases at V and 4 bases at J, with 9 bases in the middle. The CDR3 runs to 13 residues. Germline CDR1 is GTSNPN and CDR2 is SVGIG (reference sequence). CDR3 coding DNA: TGTGCCTGGAGTGTAGGGGGAGGCTATGGCTACACCTTC. This sequence encodes CAWSVGGGYGYTF.

The CDR3 DNA reads TGTGCCAGCTCGACAGAGAGCTCTGGAAACACCATATATTTT. It yields the protein CASSTESSGNTIYF. This chain joins TRBV18 and TRBJ1-3; tentatively, D is TRBD1 (5 bases). CDR3 size: 14 residues. Germline values: CDR1 KGHSH, CDR2 LQKENI. V lost 6 bases to trimming and J lost 0 bases, with 9 bases between them.

The J gene is TRBJ2-7, the V gene TRBV28; D uncertain. Trimming stripped 4 bases from V and 4 bases from J, with 11 bases between. CDR3 size: 13 residues. CDR1 and CDR2 from the germline V gene are MDHEN and SYDVKM. The CDR3 here is CASSSATEYEQYV. CDR3 DNA: TGTGCCAGCAGTTCCGCGACGGAGTACGAGCAGTACGTC.

This chain uses TRBV18 with TRBJ1-5; no clear D gene. V lost 3 bases to trimming and J lost 4 bases, with 7 bases between them. Germline V gives CDR1 KGHSH, CDR2 LQKENI. The CDR3 extends over 13 amino acids. The CDR3 spells CASSPGINQPQHF. Written as DNA, the CDR3 is TGTGCCAGCTCACCGGGAATTAATCAGCCCCAGCATTTT.

The genes are TRBV12-3 or TRBV12-4 and TRBJ1-5, with a possible D match to TRBD1 (6 bases). The CDR3 is 13 amino acids. Deletions cut 5 bases from V and 6 bases from J, with 11 bases between. CDR3 nucleotides: TGTGCCAGCAGTCCGCAGGGGCCTCAGCCCCAGCATTTT. Residues: CASSPQGPQPQHF.

This clone was detected only a few times. This chain connects TRBV21-1 to TRBJ2-2; the table gives TRBD2 as D, unverified against the DNA. TRBV21-1 is listed as a pseudogene. The length of the CDR3 is 20 residues. The CDR3 DNA reads as TGTGCCAGCCCAAAGAGGGGATGGGGGGGCAGAAACGAAAACACCGGGGAGCTGTTTTTT. Its translation is CASPKRGWGGRNENTGELFF.